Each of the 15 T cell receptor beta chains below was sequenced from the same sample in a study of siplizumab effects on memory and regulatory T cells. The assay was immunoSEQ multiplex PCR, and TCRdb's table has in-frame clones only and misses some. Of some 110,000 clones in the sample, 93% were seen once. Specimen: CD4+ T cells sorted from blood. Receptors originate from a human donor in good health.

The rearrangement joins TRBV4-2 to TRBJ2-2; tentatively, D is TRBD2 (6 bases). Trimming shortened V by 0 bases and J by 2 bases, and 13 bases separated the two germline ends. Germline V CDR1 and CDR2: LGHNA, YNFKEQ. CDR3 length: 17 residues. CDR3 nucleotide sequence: TGTGCCAGCAGCCAAGACGGGGCTAGCGTTAACACCGGGGAGCTGTTTTTT. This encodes CASSQDGASVNTGELFF.

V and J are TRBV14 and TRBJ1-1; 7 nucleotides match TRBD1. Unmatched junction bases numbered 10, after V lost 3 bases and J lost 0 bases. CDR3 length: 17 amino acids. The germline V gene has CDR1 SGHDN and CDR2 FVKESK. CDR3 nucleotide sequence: TGTGCCAGCAGCCACAGTGGGACAGCAGTGATGAACACTGAAGCTTTCTTT. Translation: CASSHSGTAVMNTEAFF.

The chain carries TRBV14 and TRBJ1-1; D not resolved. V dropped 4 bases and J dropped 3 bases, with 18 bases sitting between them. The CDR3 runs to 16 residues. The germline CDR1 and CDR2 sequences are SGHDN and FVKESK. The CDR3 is CASSPGQAGLDTEAFF. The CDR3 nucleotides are TGTGCCAGCAGCCCCGGGCAGGCAGGTTTGGACACTGAAGCTTTCTTT.

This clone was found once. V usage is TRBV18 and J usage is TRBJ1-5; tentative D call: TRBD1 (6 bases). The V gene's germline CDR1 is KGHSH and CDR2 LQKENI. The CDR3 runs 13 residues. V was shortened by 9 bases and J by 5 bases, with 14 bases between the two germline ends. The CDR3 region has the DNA TGTGCCAGTGCCGGGACAAATGATCAGCCCCAGCATTTT. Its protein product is CASAGTNDQPQHF.

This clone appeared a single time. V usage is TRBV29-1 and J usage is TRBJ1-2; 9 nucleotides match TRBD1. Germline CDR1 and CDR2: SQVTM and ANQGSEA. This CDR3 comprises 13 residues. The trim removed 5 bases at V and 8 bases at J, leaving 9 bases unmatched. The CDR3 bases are TGCAGCGTTCTCGGACAGGGGTCATCGGGCTACACCTTC. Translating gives CSVLGQGSSGYTF.

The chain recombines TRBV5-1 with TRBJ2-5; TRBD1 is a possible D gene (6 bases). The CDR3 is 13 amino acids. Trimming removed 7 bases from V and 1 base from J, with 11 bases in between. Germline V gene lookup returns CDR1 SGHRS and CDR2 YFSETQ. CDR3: CASGEGGQETQYF. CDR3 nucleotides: TGCGCCAGCGGTGAAGGGGGCCAAGAGACCCAGTACTTC.

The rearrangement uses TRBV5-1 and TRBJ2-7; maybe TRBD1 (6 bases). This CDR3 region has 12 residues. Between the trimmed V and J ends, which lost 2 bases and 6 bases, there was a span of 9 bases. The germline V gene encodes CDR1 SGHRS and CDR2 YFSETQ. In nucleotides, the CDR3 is TGCGCCAGCAGCTTCCAGGGGTTCGAGCAGTACTTC. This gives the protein CASSFQGFEQYF. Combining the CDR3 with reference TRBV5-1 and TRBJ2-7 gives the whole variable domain KAGVTQTPRYLIKTRGQQVTLSCSPISGHRSVSWYQQTPGQGLQFLFEYFSETQRNKGNFPGRFSGRQFSNSRSEMNVSTLELGDSALYLCASSFQGFEQYFGPGTRLTVT.

CDR3 region: CAIGPSQETQYF. The CDR3 DNA follows: TGTGCCATCGGGCCATCCCAAGAGACCCAGTACTTC. The rearrangement joins TRBV10-3 to TRBJ2-5; no firm D call. Germline V CDR1 and CDR2: ENHRY, SYGVKD. The V and J ends lost 8 bases and 1 base respectively, with 8 bases between them. The length of the CDR3 is 12 residues.

This CDR3 reads CASSIPGAYYGYTF. CDR3 DNA: TGTGCCAGTAGTATCCCAGGAGCCTACTATGGCTACACCTTC. The chain links TRBV19 to TRBJ1-2; no reliable D call. V was pared by 3 bases and J by 3 bases, with 11 bases between. There are 14 residues in the CDR3. Germline-derived CDR1 and CDR2 are LNHDA and SQIVND (reference sequence).

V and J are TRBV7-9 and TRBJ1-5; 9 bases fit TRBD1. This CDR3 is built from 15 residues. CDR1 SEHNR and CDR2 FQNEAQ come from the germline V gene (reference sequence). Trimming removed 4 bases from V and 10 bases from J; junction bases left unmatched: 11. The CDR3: CASSSAGTGIGPQHF. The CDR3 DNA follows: TGTGCCAGCAGCTCCGCGGGGACAGGGATTGGTCCCCAGCATTTT.

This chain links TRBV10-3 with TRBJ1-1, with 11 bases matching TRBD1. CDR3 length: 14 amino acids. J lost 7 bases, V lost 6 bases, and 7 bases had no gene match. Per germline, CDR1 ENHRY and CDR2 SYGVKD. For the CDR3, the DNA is TGTGCCATCAGGAGCGGGACAGGGGGTTTTGAAGCTTTCTTT. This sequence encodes CAIRSGTGGFEAFF.

CDR3 DNA sequence: TGTGCCAGTAGTCCTACAGGGGTTCAGCCCCAGCATTTT. Protein: CASSPTGVQPQHF. The chain employs TRBV19 and TRBJ1-5; 7 bases align to TRBD1. Germline trimming cut 5 bases from V and 6 bases from J; bases unmatched to any gene: 4. The CDR3 extends over 13 amino acids. Germline V CDR1 and CDR2: LNHDA, SQIVND (reference sequence).

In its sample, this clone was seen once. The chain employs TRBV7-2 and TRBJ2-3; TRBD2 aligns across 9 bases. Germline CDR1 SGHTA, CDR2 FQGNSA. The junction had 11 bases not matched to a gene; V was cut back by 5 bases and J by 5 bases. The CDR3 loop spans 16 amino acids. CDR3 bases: TGTGCCAGCAGCCATAGCGGGGGTGGACGCGTAGATACGCAGTATTTT. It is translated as CASSHSGGGRVDTQYF.

In nucleotides, the CDR3 is TGTGCCAGCAGCGGGGACACTATCTATGGCTACACCTTC. The encoded protein is CASSGDTIYGYTF. This sequence joins TRBV2 and TRBJ1-2, with D possibly being TRBD1 (6 bases). Germline CDR1 is SNHLY and CDR2 is FYNNEI. Trimming stripped 6 bases from V and 4 bases from J, with 12 bases between. The CDR3 is 13 residues long.

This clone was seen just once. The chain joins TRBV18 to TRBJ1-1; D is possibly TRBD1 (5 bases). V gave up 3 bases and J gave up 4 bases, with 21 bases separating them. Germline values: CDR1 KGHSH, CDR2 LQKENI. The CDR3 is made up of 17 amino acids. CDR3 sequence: CASSPTLGRAGFTEAFF. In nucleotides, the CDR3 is TGTGCCAGCTCACCGACCCTAGGTAGAGCAGGGTTCACTGAAGCTTTCTTT.